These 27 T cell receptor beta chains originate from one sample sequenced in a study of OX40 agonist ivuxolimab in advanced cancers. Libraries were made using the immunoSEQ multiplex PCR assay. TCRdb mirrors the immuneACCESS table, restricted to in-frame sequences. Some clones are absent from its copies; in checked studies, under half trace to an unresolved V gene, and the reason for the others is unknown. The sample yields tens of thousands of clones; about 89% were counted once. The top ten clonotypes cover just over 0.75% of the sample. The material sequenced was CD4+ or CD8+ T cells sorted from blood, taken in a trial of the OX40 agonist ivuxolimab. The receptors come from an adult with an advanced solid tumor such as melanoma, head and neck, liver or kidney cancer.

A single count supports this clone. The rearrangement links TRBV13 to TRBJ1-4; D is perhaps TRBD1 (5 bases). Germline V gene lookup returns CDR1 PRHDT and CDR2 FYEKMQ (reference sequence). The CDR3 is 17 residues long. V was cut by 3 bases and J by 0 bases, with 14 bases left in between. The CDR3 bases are TGTGCCAGCAGCTTCCGACAGATAAGTGCAACTAATGAAAAACTGTTTTTT. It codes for CASSFRQISATNEKLFF. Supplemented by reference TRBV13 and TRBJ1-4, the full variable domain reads AAGVIQSPRHLIKEKRETATLKCYPIPRHDTVYWYQQGPGQDPQFLISFYEKMQSDKGSIPDRFSAQQFSDYHSELNMSSLELGDSALYFCASSFRQISATNEKLFFGSGTQLSVL.

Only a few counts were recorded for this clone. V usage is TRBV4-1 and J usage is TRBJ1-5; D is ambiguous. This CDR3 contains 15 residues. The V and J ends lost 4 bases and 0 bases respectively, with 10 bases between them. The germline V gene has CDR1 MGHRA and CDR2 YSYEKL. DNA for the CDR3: TGCGCCAGCAGCCCCCGATCAAGTAGCAATCAGCCCCAGCATTTT. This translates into CASSPRSSSNQPQHF.

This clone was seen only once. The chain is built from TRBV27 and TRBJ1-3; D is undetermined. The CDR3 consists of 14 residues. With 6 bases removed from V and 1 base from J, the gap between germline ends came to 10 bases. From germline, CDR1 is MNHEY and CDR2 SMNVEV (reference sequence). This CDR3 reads CASRRDNSGNTIYF. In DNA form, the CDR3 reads TGTGCCAGCAGAAGAGACAATTCTGGAAACACCATATATTTT.

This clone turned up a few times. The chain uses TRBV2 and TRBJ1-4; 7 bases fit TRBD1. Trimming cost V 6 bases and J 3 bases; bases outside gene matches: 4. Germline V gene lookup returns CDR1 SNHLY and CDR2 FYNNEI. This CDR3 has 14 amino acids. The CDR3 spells CASRQGGANEKLFF. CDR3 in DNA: TGTGCCAGCAGGCAGGGGGGGGCTAATGAAAAACTGTTTTTT.

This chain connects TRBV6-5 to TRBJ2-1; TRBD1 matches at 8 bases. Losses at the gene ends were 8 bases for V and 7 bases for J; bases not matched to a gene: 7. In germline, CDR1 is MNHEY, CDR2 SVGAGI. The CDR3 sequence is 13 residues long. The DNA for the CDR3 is TGTGCCAGCGCTTCGGGACAGGCGAATGAGCAGTTCTTC. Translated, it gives CASASGQANEQFF.

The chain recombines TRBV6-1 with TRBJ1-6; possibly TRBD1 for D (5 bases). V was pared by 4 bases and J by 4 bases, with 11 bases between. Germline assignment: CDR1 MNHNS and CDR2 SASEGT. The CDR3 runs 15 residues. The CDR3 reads CASSGETDYNSPLHF. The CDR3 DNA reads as TGTGCCAGCAGTGGGGAGACAGATTATAATTCACCCCTCCACTTT.

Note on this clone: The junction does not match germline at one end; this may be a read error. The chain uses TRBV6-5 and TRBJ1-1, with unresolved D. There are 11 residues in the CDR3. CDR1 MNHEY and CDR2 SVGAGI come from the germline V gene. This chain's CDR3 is CASSESVEPKF. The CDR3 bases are TGTGCCAGCAGTGAATCCGTAGAACCAAAATTT.

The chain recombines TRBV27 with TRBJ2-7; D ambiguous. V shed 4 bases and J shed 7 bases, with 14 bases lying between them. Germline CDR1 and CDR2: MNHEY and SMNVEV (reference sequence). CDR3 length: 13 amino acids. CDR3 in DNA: TGTGCCAGCAGTTCTCTAACCGTGGGTGAGCAGTACTTC. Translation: CASSSLTVGEQYF.

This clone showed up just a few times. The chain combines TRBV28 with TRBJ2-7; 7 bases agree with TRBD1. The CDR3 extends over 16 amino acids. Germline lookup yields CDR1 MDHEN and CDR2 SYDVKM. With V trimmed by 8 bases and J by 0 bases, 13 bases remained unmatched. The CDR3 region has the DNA TGTGCCAGCGGCTGGCTAGGGGGCCGACGCTCCTACGAGCAGTACTTC. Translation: CASGWLGGRRSYEQYF.

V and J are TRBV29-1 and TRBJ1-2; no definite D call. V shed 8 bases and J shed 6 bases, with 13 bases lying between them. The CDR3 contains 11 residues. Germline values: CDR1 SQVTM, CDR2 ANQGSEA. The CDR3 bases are TGCAGCACTGATGGGGTTGATGGCTACACCTTC. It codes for CSTDGVDGYTF.

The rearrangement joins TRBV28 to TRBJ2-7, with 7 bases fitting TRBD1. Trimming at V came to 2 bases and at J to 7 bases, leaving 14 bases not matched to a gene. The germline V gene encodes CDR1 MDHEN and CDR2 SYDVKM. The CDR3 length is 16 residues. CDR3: CASSLVGTVGTREQYF. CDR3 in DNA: TGTGCCAGCAGTTTAGTGGGGACAGTCGGAACTAGAGAGCAGTACTTC.

The CDR3 sequence is CASSRLAGVGEQYF. As DNA, the CDR3 is TGTGCCAGCAGTAGGCTAGCGGGAGTCGGCGAGCAGTACTTC. This rearrangement joins TRBV2 to TRBJ2-7; 10 nucleotides match TRBD2. CDR1 SNHLY and CDR2 FYNNEI come from the germline V gene. V dropped 5 bases and J dropped 6; count of bases not matched to a gene: 7. The CDR3 has 14 amino acids.

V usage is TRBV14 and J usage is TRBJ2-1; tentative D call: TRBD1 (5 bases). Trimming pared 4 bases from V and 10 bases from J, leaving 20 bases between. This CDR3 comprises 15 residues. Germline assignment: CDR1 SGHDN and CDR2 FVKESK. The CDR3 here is CASSLAAQGPPEQFF. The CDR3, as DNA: TGTGCCAGCAGCCTCGCGGCGCAGGGCCCCCCCGAGCAGTTCTTC.

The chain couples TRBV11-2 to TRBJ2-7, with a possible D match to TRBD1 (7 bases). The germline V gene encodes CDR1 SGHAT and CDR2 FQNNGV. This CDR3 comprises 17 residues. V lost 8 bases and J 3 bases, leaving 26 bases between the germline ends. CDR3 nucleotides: TGTGCCAGCCAACAGACCCTCTCCAGGGGGGTAGGCTACGAGCAGTACTTC. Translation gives CASQQTLSRGVGYEQYF.

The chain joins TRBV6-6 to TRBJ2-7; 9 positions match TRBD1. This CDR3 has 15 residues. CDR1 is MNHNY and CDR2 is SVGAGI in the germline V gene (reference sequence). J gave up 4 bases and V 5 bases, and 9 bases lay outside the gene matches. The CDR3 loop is CASSGRTGVPYEQYF. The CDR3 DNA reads TGTGCCAGCAGTGGTAGGACAGGGGTTCCTTACGAGCAGTACTTC.

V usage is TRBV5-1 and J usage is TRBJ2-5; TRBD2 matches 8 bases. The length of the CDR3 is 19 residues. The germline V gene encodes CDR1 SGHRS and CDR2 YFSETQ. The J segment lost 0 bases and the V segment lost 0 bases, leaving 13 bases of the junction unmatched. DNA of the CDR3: TGCGCCAGCAGCTTGGCCGACCTAGGAGCGGGGGCATACCAAGAGACCCAGTACTTC. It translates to CASSLADLGAGAYQETQYF.

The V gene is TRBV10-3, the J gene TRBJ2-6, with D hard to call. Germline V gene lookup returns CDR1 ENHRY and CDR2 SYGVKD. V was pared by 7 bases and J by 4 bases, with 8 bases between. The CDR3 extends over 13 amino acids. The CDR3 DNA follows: TGTGCCATCACGGGCAACGGGGCCAACGTCCTGACTTTC. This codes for CAITGNGANVLTF.

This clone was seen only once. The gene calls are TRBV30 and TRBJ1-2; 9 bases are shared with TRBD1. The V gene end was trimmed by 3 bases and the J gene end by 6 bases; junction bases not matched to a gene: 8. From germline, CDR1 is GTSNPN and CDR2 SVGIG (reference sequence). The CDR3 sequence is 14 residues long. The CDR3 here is CAWSPVRQGDGYTF. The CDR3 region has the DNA TGTGCCTGGAGCCCAGTACGACAGGGGGATGGCTACACCTTC.

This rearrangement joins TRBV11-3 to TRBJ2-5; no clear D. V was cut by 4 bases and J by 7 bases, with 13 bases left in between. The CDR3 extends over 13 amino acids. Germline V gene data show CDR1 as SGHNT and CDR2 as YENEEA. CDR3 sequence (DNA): TGTGCCAGCAGCTCGGATGGGATGACGACCCAGTACTTC. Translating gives CASSSDGMTTQYF.

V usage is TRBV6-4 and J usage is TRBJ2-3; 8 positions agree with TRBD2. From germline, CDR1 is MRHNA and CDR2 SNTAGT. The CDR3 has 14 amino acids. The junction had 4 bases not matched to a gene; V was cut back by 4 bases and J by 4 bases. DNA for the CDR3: TGTGCCAGCAGTGTTAGCGGGGCGGCAGATACGCAGTATTTT. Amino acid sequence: CASSVSGAADTQYF.

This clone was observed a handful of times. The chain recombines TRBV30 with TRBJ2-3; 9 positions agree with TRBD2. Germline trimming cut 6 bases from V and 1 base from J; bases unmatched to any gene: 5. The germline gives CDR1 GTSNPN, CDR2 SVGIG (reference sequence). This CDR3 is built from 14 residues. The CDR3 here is CACKQRGGTDTQYF. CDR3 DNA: TGTGCCTGCAAACAGCGGGGGGGCACAGATACGCAGTATTTT.

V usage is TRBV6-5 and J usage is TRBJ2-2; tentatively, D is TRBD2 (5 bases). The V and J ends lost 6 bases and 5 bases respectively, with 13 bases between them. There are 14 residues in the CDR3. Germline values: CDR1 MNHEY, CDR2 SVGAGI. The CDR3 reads CASSHPWETGELFF. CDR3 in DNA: TGTGCCAGCAGCCATCCATGGGAGACCGGGGAGCTGTTTTTT.

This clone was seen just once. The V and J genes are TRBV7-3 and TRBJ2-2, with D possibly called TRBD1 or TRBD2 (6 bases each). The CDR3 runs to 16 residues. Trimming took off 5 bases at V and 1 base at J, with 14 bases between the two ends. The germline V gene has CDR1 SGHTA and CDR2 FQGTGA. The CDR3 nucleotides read TGTGCCAGCAGCACCTACGGGGGCCTGAACACCGGGGAGCTGTTTTTT. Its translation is CASSTYGGLNTGELFF.

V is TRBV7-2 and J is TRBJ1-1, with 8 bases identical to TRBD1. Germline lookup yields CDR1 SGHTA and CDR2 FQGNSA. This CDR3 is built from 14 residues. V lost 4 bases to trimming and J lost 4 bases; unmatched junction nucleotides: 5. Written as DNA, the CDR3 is TGTGCCAGCAGCTCATCAGGGGGCGGCACTGAAGCTTTCTTT. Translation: CASSSSGGGTEAFF.

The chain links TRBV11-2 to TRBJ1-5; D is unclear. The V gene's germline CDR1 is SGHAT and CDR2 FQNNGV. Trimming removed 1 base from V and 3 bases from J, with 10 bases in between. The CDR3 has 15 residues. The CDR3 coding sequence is TGTGCCAGCAGCTTAGCCGGAGGCCCCAATCAGCCCCAGCATTTT. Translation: CASSLAGGPNQPQHF.

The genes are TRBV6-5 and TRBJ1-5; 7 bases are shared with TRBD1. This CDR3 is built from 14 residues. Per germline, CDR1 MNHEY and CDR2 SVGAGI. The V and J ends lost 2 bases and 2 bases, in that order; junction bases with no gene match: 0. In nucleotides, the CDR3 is TGTGCCAGCAGTTACGGACAGGGCAATCAGCCCCAGCATTTT. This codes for CASSYGQGNQPQHF.

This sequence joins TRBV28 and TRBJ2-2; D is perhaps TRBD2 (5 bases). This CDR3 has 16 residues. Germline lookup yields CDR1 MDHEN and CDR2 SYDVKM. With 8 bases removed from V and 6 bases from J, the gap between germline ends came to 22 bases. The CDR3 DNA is TGTGCCAGCGGTGAAGGGCTAGCACCCGGAGCCGGGGAGCTGTTTTTT. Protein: CASGEGLAPGAGELFF.